These 31 T cell receptor beta chains originate from one sample sequenced in a study of blood T cells in healthy people across ages. Next came a second PCR, run for about 7 to 12 cycles, which used a sample-barcoded 5' primer along with a J-beta primer mix. One entry per CDR3 protein results from TCRdb running MiXCR on the 5' RACE reads. The sample holds 540,000 or so distinct CDR3 sequences; 40% to 50% are singletons and the top ten take around 23%. The sequencing input was blood. Receptors were obtained from a man of 80 years or more in good health.

The genes are TRBV7-2 and TRBJ2-5, with a possible D match to TRBD2 (6 bases). With the DNA end fitting TRBJ2-7 better, the J assignment may be wrong. The CDR3 has 16 amino acids. Germline values: CDR1 SGHTA, CDR2 FQGNSA. DNA of the CDR3: TGTGCCAGCAGTCCGAAATCCGGGACTTTATTCTACGAGCAGTACTTC. It translates to CASSPKSGTLFYEQYF.

The chain uses TRBV3-1 and TRBJ1-1; the D is unclear. V dropped 0 bases and J dropped 11 bases, with 16 bases sitting between them. Germline V gene sequence: CDR1 LGHDT, CDR2 YNNKEL (reference sequence). CDR3 size: 14 residues. CDR3 residues: CASSQDVNGLRAFF. CDR3 DNA sequence: TGTGCCAGCAGCCAAGATGTAAACGGTCTACGGGCTTTCTTT.

The chain has TRBV20-1 and TRBJ1-1; D not resolved. Germline V CDR1 and CDR2: DFQATT, SNEGSKA (reference sequence). Deletions cut 3 bases from V and 11 bases from J, with 22 bases between. This CDR3 is 14 amino acids long. The CDR3 DNA reads as TGCAGTGCTAGGGACCCGGGATCGGTTGGTGGGGCTTTCTTT. It codes for CSARDPGSVGGAFF.

This clonotype was counted many times. The genes are TRBV6-6 and TRBJ1-2; perhaps TRBD1 as D (6 bases). The CDR3 is 15 amino acids. V shed 5 bases and J shed 13 bases, with 26 bases lying between them. Germline V CDR1 and CDR2: MNHNY, SVGAGI (reference sequence). The CDR3 loop is CASSPEGGTSIGITF. CDR3 nucleotides: TGTGCCAGCAGTCCCGAGGGTGGGACAAGTATCGGGATCACCTTC.

The chain has TRBV4-2 and TRBJ2-4; D perhaps matches TRBD1 (6 bases). CDR1 LGHNA and CDR2 YNFKEQ come from the germline V gene. The V end was cut by 0 bases, the J end by 7 bases, with 16 bases between. CDR3 length: 16 residues. The CDR3 sequence is CASSQEVGAGRNIQYF. Written as DNA, the CDR3 is TGTGCCAGCAGCCAAGAGGTGGGGGCGGGTAGGAACATTCAGTACTTC.

To note about this clonotype: Its ends do not fully match the called genes, so a read error is possible. This chain connects TRBV29-1 to TRBJ1-2, with D unresolved. CDR1 and CDR2 from the germline V gene are SQVTM and ANQGSEA. The CDR3 is 11 residues long. CDR3 nucleotides: TGCAGCGGTGAATCACGGGTTGGCTACACCTTC. Its translation: CSGESRVGYTF.

This clonotype was seen only a few times. The CDR3 coding sequence is TGCGCCAGCAGTGATAGCTGGCAGGGGAATGAGCAGTTCTTC. Translated, it gives CASSDSWQGNEQFF. The V call is TRBV10-1, the J call TRBJ2-1; D possibly corresponds to TRBD1 (6 bases). CDR1 and CDR2 from the germline V gene are WNHNN and SYGVQD (reference sequence). Trimming pared 3 bases from V and 7 bases from J, leaving 13 bases between. The CDR3 totals 14 residues.

The rearrangement uses TRBV6-5 and TRBJ1-1, with D possibly TRBD1 on 5 matching bases. The CDR3 is made up of 15 amino acids. The V end was cut by 5 bases, the J end by 5 bases, with 18 bases between. CDR1 is MNHEY, CDR2 SVGAGI, per germline. CDR3 in amino acids: CASSRQGGVRTEAFF. The CDR3 nucleotides are TGTGCCAGCAGTCGCCAAGGAGGGGTTAGAACTGAAGCTTTCTTT.

The chain uses TRBV2 and TRBJ2-1; D is uncertain. The V end was cut by 8 bases, the J end by 7 bases, with 18 bases between. The V gene's germline CDR1 is SNHLY and CDR2 FYNNEI. The CDR3 is 14 amino acids. The CDR3 spells CASARALGENEQFF. The CDR3 DNA sequence: TGTGCCAGCGCCCGGGCCCTTGGTGAGAATGAGCAGTTCTTC.

The sample holds a few counts of this clonotype. This rearrangement joins TRBV7-2 to TRBJ2-3; TRBD2 aligns across 11 bases. V lost 1 base, J lost 8 bases, and 8 bases stayed unmatched. Germline CDR1 SGHTA, CDR2 FQGNSA. The CDR3 spans 16 residues. CDR3 protein: CASSLGLAGTQGTQYF. The CDR3 DNA follows: TGTGCCAGCAGCTTAGGACTAGCGGGAACCCAGGGTACGCAGTATTTT.

The V and J genes are TRBV9 and TRBJ2-1; no clear D gene. The germline V gene encodes CDR1 SGDLS and CDR2 YYNGEE. This CDR3 region has 14 residues. V was shortened by 0 bases and J by 7 bases, with 11 bases between the two germline ends. CDR3 in DNA: TGTGCCAGCAGCGTAGGGCAAGTCCAAAATGAGCAGTTCTTC. Encoded protein: CASSVGQVQNEQFF.

At least ten counts were recorded for this clonotype. The J gene is TRBJ1-2, the V gene TRBV6-5; 8 positions agree with TRBD1. Germline-derived CDR1 and CDR2 are MNHEY and SVGAGI. Trimming took 2 bases from V and 8 from J; bases not matched to a gene: 4. This CDR3 has 13 amino acids. The CDR3 here is CASSYAGGGGYTF. CDR3 nucleotide sequence: TGTGCCAGCAGTTACGCAGGGGGCGGCGGCTACACCTTC.

With regard to this clonotype: At one end the junction does not follow the germline gene, possibly because of a read error. The V call is TRBV7-2, the J call TRBJ2-3; D remains unclear. This CDR3 spans 12 amino acids. Germline lookup yields CDR1 SGHTA and CDR2 FQGNSA. CDR3 DNA sequence: TGTGCCAGCAAGGCCGGTCGAGATATGCAGTATTTT. This gives the protein CASKAGRDMQYF.

The J gene is TRBJ1-1, the V gene TRBV20-1; 7 bases agree with TRBD1. This CDR3 has 17 amino acids. Germline V gene data show CDR1 as DFQATT and CDR2 as SNEGSKA (reference sequence). J was trimmed by 1 base and V by 1 base; bases with no gene match: 12. CDR3 nucleotide sequence: TGCAGTGCTAGAGGCCACAGGGGATGGTCGTGGAACACTGAAGCTTTCTTT. Translated: CSARGHRGWSWNTEAFF.

The CDR3 DNA reads TGTGCCAGCAGCTCCGGAAAAGGGGCGAACACAGATACGCAGTATTTT. This sequence encodes CASSSGKGANTDTQYF. V gene TRBV3-1 combines with J gene TRBJ2-3, with D perhaps matching TRBD1 (5 bases). There are 16 residues in the CDR3. The germline V gene has CDR1 LGHDT and CDR2 YNNKEL (reference sequence). Between the trimmed V and J ends, which lost 5 bases and 2 bases, there was a span of 17 bases.

This clonotype was detected ten times or more. The chain recombines TRBV6-5 with TRBJ2-3; a weak D match, TRBD1 (5 bases). CDR3 size: 15 residues. Germline assignment: CDR1 MNHEY and CDR2 SVGAGI. The V gene lost 6 bases and the J gene lost 0 bases, with 13 bases spanning the gap. The DNA of the CDR3 is TGTGCCAGCAGAAGGCAGGGCTCTAGCACAGATACGCAGTATTTT. This sequence encodes CASRRQGSSTDTQYF.

The V and J genes are TRBV7-2 and TRBJ2-5; D possibly uses TRBD1 or TRBD2 (5 bases each). Germline V CDR1 and CDR2: SGHTA, FQGNSA. This CDR3 contains 13 residues. The V and J ends lost 5 bases and 2 bases respectively, with 9 bases between them. CDR3 DNA sequence: TGTGCCAGCAGCGGGGACGCTCAAGAGACCCAGTACTTC. Its translation: CASSGDAQETQYF.

This clonotype appeared a few times. V and J are TRBV29-1 and TRBJ2-7; 9 bases are a match to TRBD1. Germline V lookup: CDR1 SQVTM, CDR2 ANQGSEA. This CDR3 spans 16 amino acids. V shed 6 bases, J shed 3 bases, and the junction held 15 bases outside the gene matches. This chain's CDR3 is CSVRRGAGTGIYEQYF. The CDR3 coding sequence is TGCAGCGTGCGTAGGGGAGCCGGGACAGGGATCTACGAGCAGTACTTC.

This clonotype was picked up many times. The chain combines TRBV6-5 with TRBJ1-2; 7 bases line up with TRBD1. The CDR3 consists of 14 residues. The ends lost 6 bases at V and 8 bases at J; junction bases unmatched: 12. Germline loops: CDR1 MNHEY, CDR2 SVGAGI. The DNA for the CDR3 is TGTGCCAGCAGGGCCAGTCGACAGGGCCGAGGCTACACCTTC. Protein product: CASRASRQGRGYTF.

The chain has TRBV10-3 and TRBJ2-6, with 11 bases that match TRBD1. This CDR3 is built from 20 residues. Germline CDR1 ENHRY, CDR2 SYGVKD. Germline trimming cut 6 bases from V and 0 bases from J; bases unmatched to any gene: 13. The DNA of the CDR3 is TGTGCCATCAGGGGACAGGGGGATTCGGTTTCGGACTCTGGGGCCAACGTCCTGACTTTC. Protein sequence: CAIRGQGDSVSDSGANVLTF.

This clonotype was seen many times. V and J are TRBV7-9 and TRBJ2-7, with 8 bases aligning to TRBD1. The ends lost 4 bases at V and 2 bases at J; junction bases unmatched: 4. CDR3 size: 14 residues. Per germline, CDR1 SEHNR and CDR2 FQNEAQ (reference sequence). CDR3 in DNA: TGTGCCAGCAGCTCCCCGGGACAGGCCTACGAGCAGTACTTC. Encoded protein: CASSSPGQAYEQYF.

This clonotype was seen a few times. The chain links TRBV12-3 or TRBV12-4 to TRBJ2-7, with D maybe TRBD2 (5 bases). Trimming removed 3 bases at V and 2 bases at J, with 11 bases between. The CDR3 is 14 residues long. The CDR3 DNA is TGTGCCAGCAGTTTTGGGGTGGGAGCCTACGAGCAGTACTTC. This encodes CASSFGVGAYEQYF.

This clonotype has a single count. The chain employs TRBV7-2 and TRBJ1-1, with D perhaps TRBD1 (5 bases). The germline V gene has CDR1 SGHTA and CDR2 FQGNSA. V was shortened by 6 bases and J by 1 base, with 9 bases between the two germline ends. CDR3 size: 13 residues. This CDR3 reads CASREDRNTEAFF. The CDR3 bases are TGTGCCAGCAGAGAAGACAGGAACACTGAAGCTTTCTTT.

This chain links TRBV20-1 with TRBJ2-4; D is uncertain. Looked up from germline, CDR1 is DFQATT and CDR2 is SNEGSKA (reference sequence). Trimming cost V 4 bases and J 8 bases, with 15 bases left between them. This CDR3 has 13 amino acids. The CDR3 bases are TGCAGTGCTAATTGGCCCAGTAGGGACATTCAGTACTTC. Its protein is CSANWPSRDIQYF.

The CDR3 DNA is TGCAGTGCTAGAGCTGAGACAGGGCCAAATCAGCCCCAGCATTTT. It is translated as CSARAETGPNQPQHF. The chain couples TRBV20-1 to TRBJ1-5; TRBD1 matches 7 bases. The CDR3 consists of 15 residues. Germline V gives CDR1 DFQATT, CDR2 SNEGSKA (reference sequence). The ends lost 1 base at V and 4 bases at J; junction bases unmatched: 7.

This clonotype was recorded a few times. This sequence joins TRBV7-9 and TRBJ2-7; D ambiguous. With 5 bases removed from V and 2 bases from J, the gap between germline ends came to 16 bases. The length of the CDR3 is 15 residues. Germline assignment: CDR1 SEHNR and CDR2 FQNEAQ (reference sequence). The CDR3 reads CASSPQTFAAYEQYF. The CDR3 DNA sequence: TGTGCCAGCAGCCCGCAGACTTTCGCGGCCTACGAGCAGTACTTC. The entire variable domain, with the rest obtained from reference TRBV7-9 and TRBJ2-7, is as follows: DTGVSQNPRHKITKRGQNVTFRCDPISEHNRLYWYRQTLGQGPEFLTYFQNEAQLEKSRLLSDRFSAERPKGSFSTLEIQRTEQGDSAMYLCASSPQTFAAYEQYFGPGTRLTVT.

V usage is TRBV2 and J usage is TRBJ2-2; D remains ambiguous. Trimming cost V 3 bases and J 4 bases, with 6 bases left between them. In germline, CDR1 is SNHLY, CDR2 FYNNEI. The CDR3 contains 13 residues. The CDR3 nucleotides read TGTGCCAGCAGTGAGTGGCGCACCGGGGAGCTGTTTTTT. Its protein product is CASSEWRTGELFF.

The chain employs TRBV7-9 and TRBJ2-2; D is perhaps TRBD1 or TRBD2 (5 bases each). This CDR3 spans 13 amino acids. Trimming cost V 4 bases and J 5 bases, with 8 bases left between them. Germline V gene sequence: CDR1 SEHNR, CDR2 FQNEAQ (reference sequence). The CDR3 spells CASSSGATGELFF. The CDR3 coding sequence is TGTGCCAGCAGCTCCGGGGCTACCGGGGAGCTGTTTTTT.

The J gene is TRBJ1-4, the V gene TRBV10-3, with TRBD1 identical over 12 bases. V trimming: 6 bases; J trimming: 7 bases; junction bases outside the gene matches: 3. CDR3 size: 14 residues. The germline gives CDR1 ENHRY, CDR2 SYGVKD. CDR3 bases: TGTGCCATCAGGCCGGGACAGGGGGCTGAAAAACTGTTTTTT. Translated: CAIRPGQGAEKLFF.

This chain joins TRBV28 and TRBJ1-5; D call uncertain. Trimming stripped 10 bases from V and 6 bases from J, with 10 bases between. CDR1 and CDR2 (germline): MDHEN, SYDVKM. The CDR3 runs to 11 residues. The CDR3 here is CATPNGQPQHF. CDR3 bases: TGTGCCACCCCAAATGGTCAGCCCCAGCATTTT.

The rearrangement joins TRBV27 to TRBJ1-1, with TRBD1 matching 7 bases. After removal of 5 bases from V and 0 bases from J, the junction contained 12 bases not matched to a gene. The CDR3 spans 17 residues. The germline CDR1 and CDR2 sequences are MNHEY and SMNVEV (reference sequence). The CDR3 protein is CASSLSPGGLMNTEAFF. The CDR3 DNA is TGTGCCAGCAGTCTTAGCCCAGGGGGGCTTATGAACACTGAAGCTTTCTTT.